This TCR beta chain was documented in a study of CD8 T cells in ankylosing spondylitis. CDR1 is LGHNT, CDR2 FRNRAP, per germline. The CDR3 is 13 residues long. V dropped 6 bases and J dropped 5; count of bases not matched to a gene: 3. Study results and limitations: Disease-linked clones were reportedly significantly enriched in matched ankylosing spondylitis synovial fluid. Prior work had noted some motif variants in reactive arthritis blood and synovial fluid. Disease-linked clones proved CD8+ and comparatively uncommon in peripheral blood. A motif of 7 or 8 highly homologous TCR beta variants was seen as apparently characteristic of ankylosing spondylitis blood.

Regarding this clonotype: What it recognizes is unknown.

TCRdb redid the calling of the 5' RACE reads with MiXCR, one entry per CDR3 protein. The profile shows tens of thousands of distinct CDR3 sequences, roughly 8.6% of them singletons. The sequenced sample was blood. This receptor was taken from a male donor with ankylosing spondylitis or in good health (not recorded which). This sequence joins TRBV12-5 and TRBJ2-1, with 8 bases that match TRBD2. CDR3 in DNA: TGTGCTAGTGGGCCACTAGCGGACAATGAGCAGTTCTTC. As protein: CASGPLADNEQFF.